The text below deals with one T cell receptor beta chain. This clonotype was observed many times. Its antigen is still unknown. No much larger clonotype is one base removed from it; base qualities were not supplied. The sample is drawn from a study of early T cells in non-severe SARS-CoV-2 infection (dated by TCRdb to the early 2020s). Turning to the overall study: Bulk RNA from unsorted whole blood was used for TCR sequencing, so alpha and beta chains could not be paired. Results and caveats for the whole study, not just this receptor: VDJdb matching was skewed toward anti-spike CD8 responses and likely underestimated virus-specific expansions by missing private and CD4 specificities.

A case-control design nested within a healthcare worker cohort in London, UK, was used, with weekly nasopharyngeal swab PCR tests and blood sampling performed. Healthcare workers were enrolled in the week of the UK lockdown, from 23 to 31 March 2020, and were followed every week for up to roughly 15 weeks. The CDR3 starts with the cysteine, ends with the phenylalanine, and has 13 residues. Of all the DNA, just the CDR3 is kept, 39 bases in frame from base 1. Based on the germline V gene (reference sequence), the CDR1 and CDR2 sequences are SEHNR and FQNEAQ. V and J are truncated by 3 bases and 6 bases respectively, leaving an intervening sequence of 11 bases. Receptors were amplified or captured by 5' RACE. The sequencer was a NextSeq 500. Unique molecular identifiers were attached to individual cDNA molecules in the TCR library protocol so that sequencing error and PCR bias could be corrected. Both TCR alpha and beta chains were sequenced, and tight co-correlation was observed between alpha and beta sequence abundances in each sample. In the paper's pipeline: Decombinator V4 was used to annotate TCR sequences for V gene, J gene and CDR3. TCRs were defined as expanded if a significant change between any two time points was detected under a Poisson model with p below 0.0001. TCR abundances were normalised to the total number of TCRs sequenced per sample and expressed as counts per million. MAIT TCRs were defined by TRAV1-2 paired with TRAJ12, TRAJ20 or TRAJ33, and iNKT TCRs by TRAV10 paired with TRAJ18. VDJdb, accessed on 1 November 2021, was searched for TCRs annotated for CMV, EBV and SARS-CoV-2, and TCRs annotated for more than one antigen were excluded. TCRdb trimmed public reads at Q25 via fastp, called clones via MiXCR and kept in-frame beta chains. Rows with one shared CDR3 protein collapse into an entry with the most common genes and DNA. TCRdb, not the original authors, processed these V and J calls. Across this sample there are fewer than 30,000 distinct CDR3 sequences, with around 6.1% seen only once. The biggest ten clones account for around 30% of the sample.

The chain is made from TRBV7-9 and TRBJ1-1, with the D segment identity uncertain. This sequence originates from an adult who was a healthcare worker with PCR-confirmed SARS-CoV-2 infection or an uninfected control (not recorded which). The material was whole blood, obtained at baseline. The DNA is as follows: TGTGCCAGCAGCTTGACGGGAGCGTCTGAAGCTTTCTTT. It translates to CASSLTGASEAFF.